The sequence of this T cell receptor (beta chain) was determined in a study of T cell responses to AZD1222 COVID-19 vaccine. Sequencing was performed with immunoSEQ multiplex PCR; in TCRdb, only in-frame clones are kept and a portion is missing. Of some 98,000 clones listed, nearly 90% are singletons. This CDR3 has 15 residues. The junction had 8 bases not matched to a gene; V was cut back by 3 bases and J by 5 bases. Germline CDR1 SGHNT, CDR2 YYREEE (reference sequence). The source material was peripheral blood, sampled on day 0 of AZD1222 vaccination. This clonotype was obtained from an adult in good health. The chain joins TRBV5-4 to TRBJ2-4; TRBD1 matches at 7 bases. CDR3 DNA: TGTGCCAGCAGCTCGCAGGGGGTGCGGGAAAACATTCAGTACTTC. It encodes CASSSQGVRENIQYF.